A single sample is the source of the 7 T cell receptor beta chains below, sequenced in a study of monozygotic twins with inflammatory bowel disease. TCRdb reprocessed the 5' RACE reads and stores each CDR3 protein as one record, lacking DNA. In all, the sample yields approximately 160,000 distinct CDR3 sequences. Source material: blood. Every receptor here comes from a human donor with ulcerative colitis or Crohn's disease, or a healthy co-twin of an affected twin (not recorded which).

The genes are TRBV5-1 and TRBJ2-1. This CDR3 comprises 15 residues. The germline CDR1 and CDR2 sequences are SGHRS and YFSETQ. Here the CDR3 reads CASTKDGSSYNEQFF.

This chain joins TRBV7-2 and TRBJ1-4; no DNA is available, so the TRBD1 call from TCRdb remains unchecked. CDR1 is SGHTA, CDR2 FQGNSA, per germline. The CDR3 is 15 amino acids. The CDR3 sequence is CASSSGRTPGEKLFF.

J is TRBJ2-3 and V is TRBV20-1; the TCRdb call, TRBD2, lacks DNA for checking. This CDR3 is built from 16 residues. The germline CDR1 and CDR2 sequences are DFQATT and SNEGSKA (reference sequence). The CDR3 region is CSARDPRTSGTDAQYF.

This chain links TRBV10-2 with TRBJ1-1. The CDR3 covers 15 residues. In germline, CDR1 is WSHSY, CDR2 SAAADI. The CDR3 spells CASSDWWGGGTEAFF.

This chain joins TRBV20-1 and TRBJ2-2; TCRdb gives TRBD1 as the D gene, but with no DNA this cannot be confirmed. The CDR3 spans 15 residues. Germline CDR1 DFQATT, CDR2 SNEGSKA (reference sequence). The CDR3 sequence: CSARDGATHSGELFF.

The V call is TRBV13, the J call TRBJ2-2; the D call from TCRdb, TRBD1, cannot be confirmed without DNA. Germline CDR1 reads PRHDT; CDR2 reads FYEKMQ (reference sequence). This CDR3 spans 17 amino acids. The CDR3 reads CASRFLSRGQHTGELFF.

The chain recombines TRBV27 with TRBJ1-5; TCRdb picks TRBD1, but there is no DNA to check that call. The CDR3 has 18 amino acids. Germline CDR1 is MNHEY and CDR2 is SMNVEV (reference sequence). CDR3 in amino acids: CASSLRPGTGTRDQPQHF.